This T cell receptor (beta chain) was recovered during a study of blood T cell repertoires in COVID-19. For the study at large: Material from acute and convalescent COVID-19 was sourced from the United States, Italy and Spain.

In the source study's methods: Amplification from reference gene primers served as the basis for estimated nucleated cell counts. Assay used: immunoSEQ multiplex PCR; TCRdb lists only in-frame clones, some missing. V and J calls and clone size are as listed in that table; D and trimming were resolved from the DNA. The sample lists roughly 28,000 clones, roughly 80% occurring once. V was clipped by 5 bases and J by 2 bases; unmatched bases: 5. From germline, CDR1 is SEHNR and CDR2 FQNEAQ (reference sequence). The CDR3 extends over 16 amino acids. V and J are TRBV7-9 and TRBJ2-3; 12 bases map to TRBD2. This TCR was recovered from a woman in her seventies with active or convalescent COVID-19. The specimen sequenced was peripheral blood. The DNA of the CDR3 is TGTGCCAGCAGCCCTAGCGGGGGGGCGTTCACAGATACGCAGTATTTT. It translates to CASSPSGGAFTDTQYF.